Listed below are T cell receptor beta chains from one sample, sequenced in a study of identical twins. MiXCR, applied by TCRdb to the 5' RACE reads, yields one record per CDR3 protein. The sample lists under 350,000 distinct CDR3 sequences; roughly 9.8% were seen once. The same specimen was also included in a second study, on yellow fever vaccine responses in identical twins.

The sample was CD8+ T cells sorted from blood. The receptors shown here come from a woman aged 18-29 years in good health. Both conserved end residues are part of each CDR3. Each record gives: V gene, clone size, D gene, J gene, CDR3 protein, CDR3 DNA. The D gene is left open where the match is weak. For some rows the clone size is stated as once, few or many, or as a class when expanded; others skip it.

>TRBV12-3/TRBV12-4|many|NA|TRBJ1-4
CASSPGEMGNEKLFF
TGTGCCAGCAGCCCAGGGGAAATGGGTAATGAAAAACTGTTTTTT
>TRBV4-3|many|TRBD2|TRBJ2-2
CASSQDGGDRGPGELFF
TGCGCCAGCAGCCAAGACGGGGGGGATCGTGGTCCCGGGGAGCTGTTTTTT
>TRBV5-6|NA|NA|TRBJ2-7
CASSPRAGYEQYF
TGTGCCAGCAGCCCACGCGCAGGCTACGAGCAGTACTTC
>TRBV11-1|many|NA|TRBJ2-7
CASSLREDSLYEQYF
TGTGCCAGCAGCTTACGTGAAGACAGCCTTTACGAGCAGTACTTC
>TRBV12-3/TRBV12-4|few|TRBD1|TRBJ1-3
CASSLPGGSSVGNTIYF
TGTGCCAGCAGTTTACCAGGGGGGTCCTCAGTTGGAAACACCATATATTTT
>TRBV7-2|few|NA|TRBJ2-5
CASSRNGQSQETQYF
TGTGCCAGCAGCCGTAACGGACAGTCCCAAGAGACCCAGTACTTC
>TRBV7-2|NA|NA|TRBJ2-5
CASSSLETGLETQYF
TGTGCCAGCAGCTCCCTCGAGACGGGGTTGGAGACCCAGTACTTC
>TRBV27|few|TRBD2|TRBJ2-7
CASSSLTTSGGLYEQYF
TGTGCCAGCAGTTCCCTAACGACTAGCGGGGGACTCTACGAGCAGTACTTC
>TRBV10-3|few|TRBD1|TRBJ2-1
CAISPDQSSWQGEKDEQFF
TGTGCCATCAGCCCTGACCAGAGCTCATGGCAGGGGGAAAAGGATGAGCAGTTCTTC
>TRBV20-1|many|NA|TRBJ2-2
CSASGVGTGELFF
TGCAGTGCTAGTGGTGTAGGCACCGGGGAGCTGTTTTTT
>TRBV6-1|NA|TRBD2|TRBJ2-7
CASSIAGGTYEQYF
TGTGCCAGCAGTATAGCGGGCGGAACCTACGAGCAGTACTTC
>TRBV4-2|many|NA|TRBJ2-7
CASSQENQPDEQYF
TGTGCCAGCAGCCAAGAAAATCAACCAGACGAGCAGTACTTC
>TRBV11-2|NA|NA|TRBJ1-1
CASSSFPHGYTEALF
TGTGCCAGCAGCTCGTTCCCCCATGGGTACACTGAAGCTCTCTTT
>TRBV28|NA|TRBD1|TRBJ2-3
CASSMTGSASTDTQYF
TGTGCCAGCAGTATGACAGGGTCTGCTAGCACAGATACGCAGTATTTT